Below, one T cell receptor (beta chain) is given with its context. What it binds is not known. This entry is derived from a study of monozygotic twins with inflammatory bowel disease. Each UMI harboured a 6-nucleotide sample barcode and was appended via template switching. Nested amplification of TCRalpha and TCRbeta cDNA involved two PCRs of about 16 and 10 cycles. After re-calling the 5' RACE reads, TCRdb lists one entry per CDR3 protein, DNA absent. This table lists around 380,000 distinct CDR3 sequences. A 2.5 ml blood sample was drawn per donor. CDR3 size: 16 residues. CDR1 SGHDT and CDR2 YYEEEE come from the germline V gene. Broader study findings: For IBD patients, clonotypes shared with others were fewer than for healthy twins, especially with disease activity.

The source material was blood. The rearrangement joins TRBV5-6 to TRBJ2-3; the TCRdb call, TRBD2, lacks DNA for checking. The clonotype comes from a human donor with ulcerative colitis or Crohn's disease, or a healthy co-twin of an affected twin (not recorded which). The CDR3: CASSPDGTSRSDTQYF.